This entry lists 28 T cell receptor beta chains sequenced from one sample in a study of cytomegalovirus exposure and HLA in healthy donors. In the PCR, 60 Vbeta and 13 Jbeta primers were used. Assay: immunoSEQ multiplex PCR; the TCRdb copy retains only in-frame clones and omits some. Counted here are about 160,000 clones, around 77% occurring once; the ten biggest clones make up about 1%. Sample: PBMCs. The receptors were gathered from a woman aged 40 to 50 in good health and CMV-seronegative.

The rearrangement joins TRBV7-9 to TRBJ2-7, with 7 bases aligning to TRBD1. The J segment lost 4 bases and the V segment lost 1 base, leaving 1 base of the junction unmatched. Germline loops: CDR1 SEHNR, CDR2 FQNEAQ (reference sequence). CDR3 size: 13 residues. The CDR3 DNA follows: TGTGCCAGCAGCTTAGGCAGGGGGTACGAGCAGTACTTC. It translates to CASSLGRGYEQYF. Filled out from reference TRBV7-9 and TRBJ2-7, the complete variable domain reads DTGVSQNPRHKITKRGQNVTFRCDPISEHNRLYWYRQTLGQGPEFLTYFQNEAQLEKSRLLSDRFSAERPKGSFSTLEIQRTEQGDSAMYLCASSLGRGYEQYFGPGTRLTVT.

The chain combines TRBV10-2 with TRBJ2-3; possibly TRBD2 for D (5 bases). Trimming shortened V by 6 bases and J by 0 bases, and 13 bases separated the two germline ends. The length of the CDR3 is 15 residues. Germline lookup yields CDR1 WSHSY and CDR2 SAAADI. DNA for the CDR3: TGCGCCAGCAGATTCCTTGGCGGGAGCACAGATACGCAGTATTTT. This encodes CASRFLGGSTDTQYF.

The J gene is TRBJ1-2, the V gene TRBV9; D unresolved. Per the germline V gene, CDR1 is SGDLS and CDR2 is YYNGEE. This CDR3 is built from 15 residues. Trimming removed 0 bases at V and 0 bases at J, with 9 bases between. CDR3 loop: CASSVDPGANYGYTF. The CDR3 DNA reads as TGTGCCAGCAGCGTAGATCCGGGAGCTAACTATGGCTACACCTTC.

CDR3 region: CASRLAEAYEQYF. CDR3 bases: TGCGCCAGCAGACTAGCGGAAGCCTACGAGCAGTACTTC. This chain links TRBV5-1 with TRBJ2-7; 8 bases match TRBD2. Germline V lookup: CDR1 SGHRS, CDR2 YFSETQ. This CDR3 region has 13 residues. Losses at the gene ends were 5 bases for V and 2 bases for J; bases not matched to a gene: 3.

This chain joins TRBV27 and TRBJ1-2, with 10 bases aligning to TRBD1. Germline values: CDR1 MNHEY, CDR2 SMNVEV (reference sequence). There are 15 residues in the CDR3. After removal of 6 bases from V and 2 bases from J, the junction contained 6 bases not matched to a gene. The CDR3 DNA reads TGTGCCAGCAGGGCGGACAGGGGGGGGAACTATGGCTACACCTTC. It translates to CASRADRGGNYGYTF.

V and J are TRBV9 and TRBJ2-7; 13 nucleotides match TRBD2. V gave up 3 bases and J gave up 4 bases; unmatched junction bases: 4. Germline V gene data show CDR1 as SGDLS and CDR2 as YYNGEE. The CDR3 sequence is 15 residues long. This chain's CDR3 is CASSAGTSGVYEQYF. In DNA form, the CDR3 reads TGTGCCAGCAGCGCCGGGACTAGCGGGGTTTACGAGCAGTACTTC.

This chain links TRBV5-1 with TRBJ2-3; D is possibly TRBD2 (5 bases). Germline V gene data show CDR1 as SGHRS and CDR2 as YFSETQ. V lost 0 bases and J 6 bases, leaving 11 bases between the germline ends. The CDR3 consists of 14 residues. DNA for the CDR3: TGCGCCAGCAGCTTGGTTTTAGCGTTGGATACGCAGTATTTT. Protein sequence: CASSLVLALDTQYF.

The table lists this clone with a few counts. The chain joins TRBV6-5 to TRBJ2-2; 10 nucleotides agree with TRBD2. The V gene's germline CDR1 is MNHEY and CDR2 SVGAGI. The CDR3 loop spans 15 amino acids. Unmatched junction bases numbered 9, after V lost 10 bases and J lost 4 bases. CDR3 in amino acids: CATGRTSGVTGELFF. The CDR3, as DNA: TGTGCCACCGGCCGGACTAGCGGAGTCACCGGGGAGCTGTTTTTT.

This chain joins TRBV7-3 and TRBJ2-1; 9 bases are shared with TRBD2. The CDR3 has 14 residues. With V trimmed by 4 bases and J by 10 bases, 8 bases remained unmatched. The germline V gene has CDR1 SGHTA and CDR2 FQGTGA. CDR3 sequence: CASSSTGTSREQFF. The DNA of the CDR3 is TGTGCCAGCAGCTCGACCGGGACTAGCAGGGAGCAGTTCTTC.

This clone was found once. The V gene is TRBV29-1, the J gene TRBJ1-3; D is uncertain. The J call is uncertain, as TRBJ2-2 better fits the DNA end. CDR1 and CDR2 (germline): SQVTM, ANQGSEA. The CDR3 has 14 amino acids. The CDR3 protein is CSVLVDSGHGELFF. For the CDR3, the DNA is TGCAGCGTCCTGGTGGATAGTGGTCACGGGGAGCTGTTTTTT.

Only one count was recorded for this clone. The V call is TRBV7-2, the J call TRBJ1-4, with D maybe TRBD1 (5 bases). V gave up 3 bases and J gave up 4 bases, with 12 bases separating them. Per germline, CDR1 SGHTA and CDR2 FQGNSA. The CDR3 extends over 15 amino acids. In nucleotides, the CDR3 is TGTGCCAGCAGCTTGACGAGGGGAGGTAATGAAAAACTGTTTTTT. Translating it yields CASSLTRGGNEKLFF.

DNA of the CDR3: TGTGCCAGTAGTATAGGAGCTAGCGACCAAGAGACCCAGTACTTC. Its protein product is CASSIGASDQETQYF. The chain combines TRBV19 with TRBJ2-5; TRBD2 might be the D (6 bases). The CDR3 covers 15 residues. Trimming stripped 1 base from V and 0 bases from J, with 9 bases between. Germline V gene lookup returns CDR1 LNHDA and CDR2 SQIVND (reference sequence).

The chain combines TRBV2 with TRBJ2-5, with 8 bases lining up with TRBD1. V shed 5 bases, J shed 7 bases, and the junction held 15 bases outside the gene matches. The CDR3 is 16 amino acids. Germline V gene lookup returns CDR1 SNHLY and CDR2 FYNNEI. In DNA form, the CDR3 reads TGTGCCAGCAGTCCCGGACAGGGATCTCGAGGGGTGACCCAGTACTTC. Amino acids: CASSPGQGSRGVTQYF.

The chain links TRBV4-2 to TRBJ2-1; 10 positions match TRBD2. The CDR3 is 15 residues long. The trim removed 2 bases at V and 7 bases at J, leaving 5 bases unmatched. Germline V gives CDR1 LGHNA, CDR2 YNFKEQ. The CDR3 coding sequence is TGTGCCAGCAGCCAACGAACTAGCGGGATAAATGAGCAGTTCTTC. Protein sequence: CASSQRTSGINEQFF.

CDR3 protein: CASSGLAGPPDTQYF. In DNA form, the CDR3 reads TGTGCCAGCAGTGGTCTAGCGGGGCCCCCAGATACGCAGTATTTT. This chain connects TRBV2 to TRBJ2-3; 9 bases align to TRBD2. J gave up 4 bases and V 4 bases, and 6 bases lay outside the gene matches. CDR1 SNHLY and CDR2 FYNNEI come from the germline V gene. The CDR3 spans 15 residues.

This CDR3 reads CSLNGAYEQYF. DNA for the CDR3: TGCAGTCTTAATGGAGCCTACGAGCAGTACTTC. The gene calls are TRBV20-1 and TRBJ2-7, with unresolved D. The length of the CDR3 is 11 residues. Trimming took 8 bases from V and 2 from J, leaving 10 bases between them. The germline CDR1 and CDR2 sequences are DFQATT and SNEGSKA (reference sequence).

V and J are TRBV28 and TRBJ2-1; 16 nucleotides align to TRBD2. Losses at the gene ends were 6 bases for V and 8 bases for J; bases not matched to a gene: 16. The CDR3 length is 19 residues. Germline V lookup: CDR1 MDHEN, CDR2 SYDVKM. The CDR3 loop is CASSLPGLAGGLIWYEQFF. DNA of the CDR3: TGTGCCAGCAGCCTGCCGGGACTAGCGGGAGGGCTCATTTGGTATGAGCAGTTCTTC.

Concerning this clone itself: An end of the junction differs from the germline gene, which may be a read error. The J gene is TRBJ1-1, the V gene TRBV7-9; tentatively, D is TRBD1 (5 bases). Germline V gene lookup returns CDR1 SEHNR and CDR2 FQNEAQ (reference sequence). The CDR3 runs 14 residues. In nucleotides, the CDR3 is TGTGCCAGCCGCTTGGGGGGAGGGGACACTGAAGCTTTCTTT. It is translated as CASRLGGGDTEAFF.

J is TRBJ2-1 and V is TRBV7-2, with a tentative D call TRBD2 (6 bases). Germline V CDR1 and CDR2: SGHTA, FQGNSA. The ends were cut back, 2 bases at V and 2 bases at J, with 13 bases in the middle. This CDR3 is 16 amino acids long. CDR3 region: CASSLITSQPYNEQFF. CDR3 nucleotide sequence: TGTGCCAGCAGCTTAATAACTAGCCAACCCTACAATGAGCAGTTCTTC.

Of note for this clone: An end of the junction differs from the germline gene, which may be a read error. The chain is built from TRBV7-7 and TRBJ2-2, with TRBD2 identical over 10 bases. CDR3 length equals 16 residues. Per germline, CDR1 SSHAT and CDR2 FNYEAQ (reference sequence). The DNA for the CDR3 is TGTGCTAGCAGCTTAATGGTAGCGGGAGGCACCGGGGAGCTGTTTTTT. Residues: CASSLMVAGGTGELFF.

This clone came up a few times. V gene TRBV5-1 combines with J gene TRBJ2-7; TRBD2 matches at 7 bases. This CDR3 has 15 residues. The V and J ends lost 4 bases and 2 bases, in that order; junction bases with no gene match: 9. CDR1 SGHRS and CDR2 YFSETQ come from the germline V gene. CDR3 residues: CASSPTGTNTYEQYF. CDR3 nucleotide sequence: TGCGCCAGCAGCCCCACCGGGACTAACACCTACGAGCAGTACTTC.

This clone was picked up a small number of times. The V gene is TRBV11-1, the J gene TRBJ1-1; tentative D call: TRBD1 (5 bases). CDR1 is SGHAT and CDR2 is FQDESV in the germline V gene (reference sequence). Between the trimmed V and J ends, which lost 6 bases and 2 bases, there was a span of 16 bases. This CDR3 has 15 residues. CDR3: CASRGALTFNTEAFF. CDR3 sequence (DNA): TGTGCCAGCAGAGGGGCGCTAACTTTTAACACTGAAGCTTTCTTT.

This clone was seen once. This chain connects TRBV11-3 to TRBJ2-7, with 11 bases that match TRBD2. V lost 7 bases and J lost 1; bases outside the gene matches: 6. Looked up from germline, CDR1 is SGHNT and CDR2 is YENEEA. This CDR3 is built from 15 residues. CDR3 sequence reads: CASTTGLAESYEQYF. The CDR3 DNA follows: TGTGCCAGCACCACGGGACTAGCGGAATCCTACGAGCAGTACTTC.

V usage is TRBV7-3 and J usage is TRBJ2-7, with 8 bases matching TRBD1. V lost 5 bases, J lost 3 bases, and 9 bases stayed unmatched. The germline CDR1 and CDR2 sequences are SGHTA and FQGTGA. This CDR3 is built from 15 residues. The CDR3 DNA reads as TGTGCCAGCAGCCCCCGACAGGGGTCCTACTACGAGCAGTACTTC. Its protein product is CASSPRQGSYYEQYF.

V gene TRBV9 combines with J gene TRBJ2-3; D is undetermined. The CDR3 spans 15 residues. The germline V and J ends were trimmed by 0 bases and 4 bases, with 12 bases remaining between them. Germline V gene sequence: CDR1 SGDLS, CDR2 YYNGEE. The chain's CDR3 is CASSVGGGSPDTQYF. CDR3 in DNA: TGTGCCAGCAGCGTAGGAGGCGGTTCCCCAGATACGCAGTATTTT.

The chain is built from TRBV2 and TRBJ1-4; 7 positions match TRBD1. Germline CDR1 and CDR2: SNHLY and FYNNEI. Trimming removed 6 bases from V and 10 bases from J; junction bases left unmatched: 11. This CDR3 comprises 14 residues. In nucleotides, the CDR3 is TGTGCCAGCAGAGGGGACAGCCTCTTGGGAAAACTGTTTTTT. This translates into CASRGDSLLGKLFF.

This chain links TRBV27 with TRBJ1-1; TRBD1 is a possible D gene (6 bases). The germline V gene has CDR1 MNHEY and CDR2 SMNVEV (reference sequence). The CDR3 is made up of 15 amino acids. Trimming cost V 6 bases and J 2 bases, with 16 bases left between them. The CDR3 loop reads CASRSIQGANTEAFF. The CDR3 bases are TGTGCCAGCAGGAGCATACAGGGAGCCAACACTGAAGCTTTCTTT.

Points on this clone: Other DNA sequences in the sample encode the same CDR3. V is TRBV10-3 and J is TRBJ1-2; D not resolved. The CDR3 sequence is 14 residues long. The V gene lost 0 bases and the J gene lost 3 bases, with 8 bases spanning the gap. Looked up from germline, CDR1 is ENHRY and CDR2 is SYGVKD. As DNA, the CDR3 is TGTGCCATCAGTGAGTCGGCGGGTGACTATGGCTACACCTTC. Translated, it gives CAISESAGDYGYTF.